This T cell receptor beta chain was recorded in a study of glioma-infiltrating T cells. Broader study findings: Non-neoplastic patients had below-expected tissue-blood divergence, while all gliomas exceeded expectation.

Amplification of TCR alpha and beta CDR3 regions from RNA used iRepertoire nested multiplex PCR. TCRdb re-called the multiplex PCR reads with MiXCR, one entry per CDR3 protein. This table has about 140,000 distinct CDR3 sequences, about two fifths appearing once. Worth noting for this clonotype: What it binds is unknown.

The clonotype comes from a human donor with low-grade glioma or glioblastoma, undergoing nonglioma brain surgery, or in good health (not recorded which). What was sequenced was glioma tissue, nonneoplastic brain tissue, or PBMCs (not recorded which).

The chain's CDR3 is CASSDLTGSDTQYF. The CDR3 nucleotides read TGTGCCAGTAGTGATCTCACAGGGTCAGATACGCAGTATTTT. The rearrangement uses TRBV19 and TRBJ2-3; a possible D gene is TRBD1 (6 bases). Between the trimmed V and J ends, which lost 5 bases and 4 bases, there was a span of 13 bases. The germline V gene encodes CDR1 LNHDA and CDR2 SQIVND (reference sequence). This CDR3 has 14 amino acids.